This TCR beta chain was captured by sequencing in a study of cytomegalovirus exposure and HLA in healthy donors. Study observations and caveats: TCR association rates varied by HLA locus in a later analysis, with DRB1 highest and HLA-C lowest. A likely sequencing artifact accounted for one observed cluster of highly shared sequence variants.

PCR involved 60 Vbeta and 13 Jbeta primers. Original analysis: Roughly 10 million shared chains were among around 80 million unique TCR beta chains counted in a later analysis. Profiled with immunoSEQ multiplex PCR; TCRdb holds only in-frame clones, not every one. V, J and clone size are taken as reported in that table, and D and trimming were inferred from the DNA itself. The table records roughly 120,000 clones, roughly three quarters of them present only once. This clone occurred a few times. Its specificity is not known. CDR1 is SGHTA, CDR2 FQGNSA, per germline. Germline trimming cut 4 bases from V and 2 bases from J; bases unmatched to any gene: 6. This CDR3 is 18 amino acids long.

Sequencing was carried out using PBMCs. The V call is TRBV7-2, the J call TRBJ2-6, with TRBD1 identical over 12 bases. The sequence derives from a woman aged 25 to 39 in good health and CMV-seronegative. CDR3 sequence (DNA): TGTGCCAGCAGCTCTCGGGGACAGGGGGCTACTGGGGCCAACGTCCTGACTTTC. Its translation is CASSSRGQGATGANVLTF.